These T cell receptor beta chains were read from a single sample in a study of T-cell reconstitution after alpha-beta-depleted transplantation in children. Each CDR3 protein is one row after TCRdb ran MiXCR on the PCR reads. This table holds 330,000 or so distinct CDR3 sequences, 6% to 10% found once. Sequencing used peripheral blood, obtained 360 days after TCRalphabeta/CD19-depleted stem cell transplant. These receptors were obtained from a female patient aged 2-9 years who had a stem cell transplant for Fanconi anemia, so the T cells may come from the graft donor. Each CDR3 is given with its conserved first and last residue. Each record gives: clone size, V gene, J gene, D gene, CDR3 DNA, CDR3 protein. A D gene is named only where the DNA matches it firmly. Rows may omit the clone size; those that give it use once, few, many or a size class.

>many|TRBV20-1|TRBJ2-2|TRBD2
TGCAGTGCTATAAGCGGGAGCGGCACCGGGGAGCTGTTTTTT
CSAISGSGTGELFF
>few|TRBV2|TRBJ2-5|.
TGTGCCAGCAGTGAATCGCGGGGACAAGAGACCCAGTACTTC
CASSESRGQETQYF
>few|TRBV4-1|TRBJ2-1|TRBD1
TGCGCCAGCAGCCAACGAGGGACAGGGAGCTCCTACAATGAGCAGTTCTTC
CASSQRGTGSSYNEQFF
>many|TRBV7-6|TRBJ2-5|TRBD1
TGTGCCAGCAGCTTGGGGACAGGGAAAGAGGGGACCCAGTACTTC
CASSLGTGKEGTQYF
>few|TRBV7-2|TRBJ1-5|.
TGTGCCAGCAGCTTTTCGTGGGGGCCCGAACAGCCCCAGCATTTT
CASSFSWGPEQPQHF
>few|TRBV18|TRBJ1-4|.
TGTGCCAGCTCACCAGGGGGGTTTAGAAGTGAAAAACTGTTTTTT
CASSPGGFRSEKLFF
>many|TRBV5-1|TRBJ2-7|TRBD1
TGCGCCAGCAGCCCAGACTCGGGGACAGGTGGTTACGAGCAGTACTTC
CASSPDSGTGGYEQYF
>.|TRBV18|TRBJ2-7|.
TGTGCCAGCAAGGGGGATCCAGCGGAGAGCTCCTACGAGCAGTACTTC
CASKGDPAESSYEQYF
>.|TRBV5-6|TRBJ1-6|.
TGTGCCAGCGGGGGGGCCAGAACCGACGCGCCCCTCCACTTT
CASGGARTDAPLHF
>.|TRBV5-5|TRBJ1-2|.
TGTGCCAGCAGCTTCTCGCAGGGGCCTGGCTACACCTTC
CASSFSQGPGYTF
>few|TRBV29-1|TRBJ2-3|.
TGCAGCGTTGAGTCGGGTCTGGGGGGAGATACGCAGTATTTT
CSVESGLGGDTQYF
>.|TRBV28|TRBJ2-1|.
TGTGCCAGCAGTTTGCTGGACTGGGGTTACAATGAGCAGTTCTTC
CASSLLDWGYNEQFF
>many|TRBV12-3/TRBV12-4|TRBJ1-2|TRBD1
TGTGCCAGCAGTCGCCTCCTTGGACAGGGGGTAGAGTATGGCTACACCTTC
CASSRLLGQGVEYGYTF
>many|TRBV5-1|TRBJ1-1|.
TGCGCCAGCAGCCGTGGGACGCGATTTGAAGCTTTCTTT
CASSRGTRFEAFF
>.|TRBV13|TRBJ2-1|TRBD2
TGTGCCAGCAGCTTAGTAGTGGGACTAGCGCGTGATGAGCAGTTCTTC
CASSLVVGLARDEQFF
>few|TRBV2|TRBJ2-7|TRBD1
TGTGCCAGCAGGCCACAGGGGGTTCTTTCCTACGAGCAGTACTTC
CASRPQGVLSYEQYF
>.|TRBV5-4|TRBJ1-2|.
TGTGCCAGCAGCTTGGGGCTCATCTATGGCTACACCTTC
CASSLGLIYGYTF
>many|TRBV5-1|TRBJ2-3|.
TGCGCCAGCAGCTTGGAGAGGGGAGATACGCAGTATTTT
CASSLERGDTQYF
>many|TRBV28|TRBJ1-5|.
TGTGCCAGCAAGGATAAGGCTAGCAATCAGCCCCAGCATTTT
CASKDKASNQPQHF
>many|TRBV25-1|TRBJ2-1|.
TGTGCCAGCAGTGAATATCCCATAGGCATGGAGTCCTACAATGAGCAGTTCTTC
CASSEYPIGMESYNEQFF
>.|TRBV12-3/TRBV12-4|TRBJ2-4|.
TGTGCCATCAGCGAAATCTTAGGGGCAGAACGAAACAAAAACATTCAGTACTTC
CAISEILGAERNKNIQYF
>many|TRBV7-8|TRBJ1-6|.
TGTGCCAGCAGCCCCCGGACCCGGGACAACTCACCCCTCCACTTT
CASSPRTRDNSPLHF
>many|TRBV12-3/TRBV12-4|TRBJ1-4|.
TGTGCCAGCAGTTTATTGGGAGGGACACCGGGAGGAGAAAAACTGTTTTTT
CASSLLGGTPGGEKLFF